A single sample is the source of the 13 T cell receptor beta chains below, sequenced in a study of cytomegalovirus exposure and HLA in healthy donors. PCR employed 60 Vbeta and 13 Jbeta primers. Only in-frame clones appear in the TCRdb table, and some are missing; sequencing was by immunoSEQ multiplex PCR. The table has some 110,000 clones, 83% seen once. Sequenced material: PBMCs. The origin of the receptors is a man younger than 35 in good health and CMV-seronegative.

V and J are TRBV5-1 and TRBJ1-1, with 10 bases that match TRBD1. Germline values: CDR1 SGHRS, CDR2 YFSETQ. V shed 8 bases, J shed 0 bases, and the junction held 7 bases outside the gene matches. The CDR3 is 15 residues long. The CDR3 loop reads CASRSGQGMNTEAFF. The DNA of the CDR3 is TGCGCCAGTCGATCGGGACAGGGGATGAACACTGAAGCTTTCTTT.

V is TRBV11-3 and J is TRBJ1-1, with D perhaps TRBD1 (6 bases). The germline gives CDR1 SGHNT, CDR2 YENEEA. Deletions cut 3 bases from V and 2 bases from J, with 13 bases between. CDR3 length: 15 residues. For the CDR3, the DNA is TGTGCCAGCAGCTTTGCCGGGACACCAAACACTGAAGCTTTCTTT. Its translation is CASSFAGTPNTEAFF. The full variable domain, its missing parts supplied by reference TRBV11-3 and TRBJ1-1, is EAGVVQSPRYKIIEKKQPVAFWCNPISGHNTLYWYLQNLGQGPELLIRYENEEAVDDSQLPKDRFSAERLKGVDSTLKIQPAELGDSAVYLCASSFAGTPNTEAFFGQGTRLTVV.

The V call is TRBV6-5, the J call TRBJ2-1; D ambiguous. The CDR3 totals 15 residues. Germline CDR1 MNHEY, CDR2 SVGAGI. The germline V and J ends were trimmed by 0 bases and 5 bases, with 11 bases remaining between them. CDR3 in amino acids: CASSYSGPSHNEQFF. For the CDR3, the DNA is TGTGCCAGCAGTTACTCGGGCCCTTCGCACAATGAGCAGTTCTTC.

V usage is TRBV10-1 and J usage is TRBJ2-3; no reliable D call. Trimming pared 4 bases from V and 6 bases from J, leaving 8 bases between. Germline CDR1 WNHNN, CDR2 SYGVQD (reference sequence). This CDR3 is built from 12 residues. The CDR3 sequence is CASSATRDTQYF. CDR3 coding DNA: TGCGCCAGCAGTGCAACCCGGGATACGCAGTATTTT.

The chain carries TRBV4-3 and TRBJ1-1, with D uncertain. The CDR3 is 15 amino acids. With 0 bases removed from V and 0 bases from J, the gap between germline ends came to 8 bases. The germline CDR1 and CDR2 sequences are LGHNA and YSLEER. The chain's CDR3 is CASSQDLAVNTEAFF. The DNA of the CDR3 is TGCGCCAGCAGCCAAGATTTGGCGGTGAACACTGAAGCTTTCTTT.

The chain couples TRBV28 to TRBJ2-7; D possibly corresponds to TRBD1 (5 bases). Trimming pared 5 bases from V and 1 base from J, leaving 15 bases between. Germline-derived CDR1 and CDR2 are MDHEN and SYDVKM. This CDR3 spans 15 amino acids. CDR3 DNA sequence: TGTGCCAGCAGTCGCACAGGTATAAAATCCTACGAGCAGTACTTC. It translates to CASSRTGIKSYEQYF.

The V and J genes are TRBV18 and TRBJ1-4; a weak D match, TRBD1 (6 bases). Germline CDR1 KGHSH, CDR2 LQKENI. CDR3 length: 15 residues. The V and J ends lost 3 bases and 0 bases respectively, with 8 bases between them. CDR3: CASSPRTATNEKLFF. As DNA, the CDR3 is TGTGCCAGCTCACCCCGGACAGCAACTAATGAAAAACTGTTTTTT.

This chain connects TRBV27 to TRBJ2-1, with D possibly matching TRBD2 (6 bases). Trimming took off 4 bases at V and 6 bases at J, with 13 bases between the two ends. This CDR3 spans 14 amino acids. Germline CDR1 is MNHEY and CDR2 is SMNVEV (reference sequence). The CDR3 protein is CASSWRYSGNEQFF. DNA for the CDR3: TGTGCCAGCAGTTGGAGATATAGCGGCAATGAGCAGTTCTTC.

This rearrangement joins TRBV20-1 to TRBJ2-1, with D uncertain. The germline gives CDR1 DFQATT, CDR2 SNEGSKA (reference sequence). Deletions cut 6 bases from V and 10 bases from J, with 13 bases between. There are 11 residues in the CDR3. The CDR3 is CSASRLREQFF. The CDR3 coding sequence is TGCAGTGCCTCTAGGCTTCGGGAGCAGTTCTTC.

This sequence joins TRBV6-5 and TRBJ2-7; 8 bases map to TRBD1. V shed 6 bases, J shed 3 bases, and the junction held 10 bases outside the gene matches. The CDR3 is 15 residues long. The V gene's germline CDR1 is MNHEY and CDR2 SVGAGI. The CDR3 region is CASSTSGTGIYEQYF. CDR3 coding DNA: TGTGCCAGCAGCACCTCCGGGACAGGAATCTACGAGCAGTACTTC.

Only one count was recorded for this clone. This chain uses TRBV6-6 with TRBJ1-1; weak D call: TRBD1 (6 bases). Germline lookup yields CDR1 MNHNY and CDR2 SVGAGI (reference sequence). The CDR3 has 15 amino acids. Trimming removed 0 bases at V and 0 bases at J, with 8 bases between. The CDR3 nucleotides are TGTGCCAGCAGTTACTCACAGGGCATGAACACTGAAGCTTTCTTT. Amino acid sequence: CASSYSQGMNTEAFF.

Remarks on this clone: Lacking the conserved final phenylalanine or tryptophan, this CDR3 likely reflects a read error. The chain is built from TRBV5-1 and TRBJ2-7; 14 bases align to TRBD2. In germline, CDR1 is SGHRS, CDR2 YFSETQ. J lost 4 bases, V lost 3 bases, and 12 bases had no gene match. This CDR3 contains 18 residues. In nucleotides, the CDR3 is TGCGCCAGCAGCTCGGGACCCGGGACTAGCGGGAGACGGTACGAGCAGTACCTC. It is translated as CASSSGPGTSGRRYEQYL.

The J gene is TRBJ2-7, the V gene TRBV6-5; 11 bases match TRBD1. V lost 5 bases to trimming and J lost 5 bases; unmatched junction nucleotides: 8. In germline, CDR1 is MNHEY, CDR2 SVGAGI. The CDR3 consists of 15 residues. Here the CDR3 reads CASSRDGQGANEQYF. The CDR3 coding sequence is TGTGCCAGCAGTAGGGATGGACAGGGGGCAAACGAGCAGTACTTC.